The 7 T cell receptor beta chains reported below all come from one sample, sequenced in a study of blood T cell repertoires in COVID-19. The table came from immunoSEQ multiplex PCR; TCRdb's copy has only in-frame clones and leaves some out. The data contain about 480,000 clones, 87% of them singletons. The source material was PBMCs or T cells enriched from blood (not recorded which). The receptors shown here come from a young woman with acute COVID-19.

V is TRBV24-1 and J is TRBJ2-3; D might be TRBD1 (6 bases). With 7 bases removed from V and 2 bases from J, the gap between germline ends came to 15 bases. The CDR3 has 15 amino acids. From germline, CDR1 is KGHDR and CDR2 SFDVKD. The CDR3 bases are TGTGCCACCAGCGCAACAGGGTATTACACAGATACGCAGTATTTT. Translated, it gives CATSATGYYTDTQYF.

The V and J genes are TRBV9 and TRBJ1-4; D is ambiguous. Germline V gene sequence: CDR1 SGDLS, CDR2 YYNGEE. Trimming took 4 bases from V and 10 from J, leaving 20 bases between them. The CDR3 loop spans 15 amino acids. CDR3 loop: CASSPRTGDKGKLFF. The CDR3 coding sequence is TGTGCCAGCAGCCCCCGGACCGGGGATAAGGGAAAACTGTTTTTT.

The V call is TRBV24-1, the J call TRBJ2-3; TRBD1 might be the D (5 bases). Germline-derived CDR1 and CDR2 are KGHDR and SFDVKD. Deletions cut 3 bases from V and 5 bases from J, with 8 bases between. The CDR3 runs to 13 residues. CDR3: CATSDGAQDTQYF. CDR3 DNA sequence: TGTGCCACCAGTGATGGGGCCCAAGATACGCAGTATTTT.

The rearrangement uses TRBV2 and TRBJ2-7; TRBD1 matches at 9 bases. This CDR3 is built from 14 residues. V lost 2 bases, J lost 4 bases, and 3 bases stayed unmatched. Looked up from germline, CDR1 is SNHLY and CDR2 is FYNNEI. For the CDR3, the DNA is TGTGCCAGCAGTGAAACGGGACAGGGTTACGAGCAGTACTTC. This codes for CASSETGQGYEQYF.

This clone has a handful of counts. The chain couples TRBV11-2 to TRBJ2-5, with 14 bases that match TRBD2. This CDR3 spans 16 amino acids. CDR1 is SGHAT and CDR2 is FQNNGV in the germline V gene. The V and J ends lost 2 bases and 4 bases, in that order; junction bases with no gene match: 3. The CDR3 here is CASSLTGTSGRETQYF. In DNA form, the CDR3 reads TGTGCCAGCAGCTTAACGGGGACTAGCGGGAGAGAGACCCAGTACTTC.

The CDR3 sequence: CASSLASGSTDTQYF. The CDR3 region has the DNA TGTGCCAGCAGCTTGGCTAGCGGGAGCACAGATACGCAGTATTTT. This chain joins TRBV7-8 and TRBJ2-3, with 8 bases fitting TRBD2. The CDR3 sequence is 15 residues long. Trimming cost V 3 bases and J 0 bases; bases outside gene matches: 2. The germline V gene encodes CDR1 SGHVS and CDR2 FQNEAQ.

V is TRBV6-2 or TRBV6-3 and J is TRBJ2-5; 10 nucleotides line up with TRBD2. Trimming removed 0 bases from V and 4 bases from J; junction bases left unmatched: 5. CDR3 size: 16 residues. The germline gives CDR1 MNHEY, CDR2 SVGEGT. CDR3 sequence: CASSYSRASGRETQYF. The CDR3 DNA reads TGTGCCAGCAGTTACTCGAGAGCTAGCGGGAGAGAGACCCAGTACTTC.